This TCR beta chain was captured in a study of T cell responses to AZD1222 COVID-19 vaccine. Study overall: Second-dose schedules of about 4 or about 12 weeks were combined.

On this clone itself: Its antigen is still unknown.

Method: immunoSEQ multiplex PCR; TCRdb's copy keeps in-frame clones and lacks some. This table has around 160,000 clones, approximately 89% appearing once. CDR1 is SGHDT, CDR2 YYEEEE, per germline. CDR3 length: 13 residues. V lost 1 base, J lost 4 bases, and 8 bases lay in between. Study-wide results and limits: Within unmutated variant regions lay the reported targets of nearly half of spike-specific TCRs. The number of AZD1222 recipients seropositive at baseline was only six. Females made up more of the donors, who were largely white British, and clonal diversity may have come out too low.

The chain joins TRBV5-6 to TRBJ1-1; D perhaps matches TRBD1 (5 bases). The sample was peripheral blood, taken on day 0 of AZD1222 vaccination. The TCR sequence derives from an adult in good health. The CDR3 spells CASSLQGVTEAFF. For the CDR3, the DNA is TGTGCCAGCAGCTTGCAAGGGGTCACTGAAGCTTTCTTT.